The next 27 T cell receptor beta chains were all read from a single sample in a study of blood T cell repertoires in COVID-19. Generated by immunoSEQ multiplex PCR, the TCRdb table keeps only in-frame clones and is missing some. This sample has some 170,000 clones, with more than 75% found just once. What was sequenced was peripheral blood. The receptor source for this set is a man in his forties or fifties with acute or convalescent COVID-19.

The V call is TRBV21-1, the J call TRBJ2-6; the D call TRBD1 from the table was never checked on the DNA. TRBV21-1 is a listed pseudogene. The CDR3 is 19 residues long. This chain's CDR3 is CASSKAGTGIWSGANVLTF. The DNA of the CDR3 is TGTGCCAGCAGCAAAGCGGGGACAGGGATTTGGTCTGGGGCCAACGTCCTGACTTTC.

This chain joins TRBV7-2 and TRBJ2-1; 8 bases are shared with TRBD2. The ends lost 1 base at V and 9 bases at J; junction bases unmatched: 5. The CDR3 totals 14 residues. The germline V gene encodes CDR1 SGHTA and CDR2 FQGNSA. The CDR3: CASSLVLRGGEQFF. In DNA, the CDR3 is TGTGCCAGCAGCTTAGTACTTCGGGGGGGTGAGCAGTTCTTC.

The V and J genes are TRBV3-1 (or the pseudogene TRBV3-2) and TRBJ2-2, with 13 positions matching TRBD2. The junction had 13 bases not matched to a gene; V was cut back by 2 bases and J by 1 base. Germline CDR1 reads LGHDT; CDR2 reads YNNKEL (reference sequence). There are 21 residues in the CDR3. The CDR3 loop is CASSQTGLAGEWTRNTGELFF. The CDR3 DNA sequence: TGTGCCAGCAGCCAAACCGGACTAGCGGGGGAGTGGACGAGGAACACCGGGGAGCTGTTTTTT.

This clone occurred once. The CDR3 DNA is TGTGCCAGCGGGGGGGGACCAACAGATACGCAGTATTTT. This encodes CASGGGPTDTQYF. The rearrangement uses TRBV6-5 and TRBJ2-3; TRBD2 agrees at 7 bases. CDR3 length equals 13 residues. V shed 8 bases, J shed 3 bases, and the junction held 5 bases outside the gene matches. Germline CDR1 is MNHEY and CDR2 is SVGAGI.

The chain employs TRBV5-1 and TRBJ2-7; 10 bases match TRBD1. Unmatched junction bases numbered 6, after V lost 4 bases and J lost 2 bases. CDR3 length equals 15 residues. The germline V gene encodes CDR1 SGHRS and CDR2 YFSETQ. CDR3 amino acids: CASSPDGTGAYEQYF. The CDR3 DNA reads as TGCGCCAGCAGCCCGGACGGGACAGGGGCCTACGAGCAGTACTTC.

The V call is TRBV27, the J call TRBJ1-5; a weak D match, TRBD1 (6 bases). Germline CDR1 and CDR2: MNHEY and SMNVEV (reference sequence). V lost 6 bases and J 4 bases, leaving 16 bases between the germline ends. This CDR3 has 15 amino acids. The CDR3 reads CASSPIMQGNQPQHF. Written as DNA, the CDR3 is TGTGCCAGCAGCCCAATTATGCAGGGGAATCAGCCCCAGCATTTT.

The genes are TRBV6-5 and TRBJ1-4, with 9 nucleotides matching TRBD1. From germline, CDR1 is MNHEY and CDR2 SVGAGI. The CDR3 length is 15 residues. Unmatched junction bases numbered 9, after V lost 6 bases and J lost 7 bases. CDR3 sequence reads: CASRATGGRGEKLFF. CDR3 sequence (DNA): TGTGCCAGCAGGGCGACAGGGGGACGAGGTGAAAAACTGTTTTTT.

The chain couples TRBV3-1 (or the pseudogene TRBV3-2) to TRBJ2-4; the match to TRBD2 covers 14 bases. The CDR3 covers 15 residues. Trimming cost V 5 bases and J 6 bases; bases outside gene matches: 3. Per germline, CDR1 LGHDT and CDR2 YNNKEL (reference sequence). For the CDR3, the DNA is TGTGCCAGCAGCACCGGACTAGCGGGGGGAAACATTCAGTACTTC. This codes for CASSTGLAGGNIQYF.

V is TRBV6-5 and J is TRBJ1-5; tentatively, D is TRBD1 (6 bases). CDR3 size: 15 residues. Germline CDR1 is MNHEY and CDR2 is SVGAGI. The V gene lost 6 bases and the J gene lost 0 bases, with 12 bases spanning the gap. The CDR3 DNA is TGTGCCAGCAGCCCAGGGGAAGATAGCAATCAGCCCCAGCATTTT. Translation gives CASSPGEDSNQPQHF.

The rearrangement uses TRBV18 and TRBJ2-2; D gene uncertain. Trimming removed 3 bases at V and 2 bases at J, with 13 bases between. CDR3 size: 16 residues. Germline values: CDR1 KGHSH, CDR2 LQKENI. CDR3 coding DNA: TGTGCCAGCTCACCCCAAAGGCCGGGTAACACCGGGGAGCTGTTTTTT. This encodes CASSPQRPGNTGELFF.

The sample holds a few counts of this clone. CDR3 protein: CASSPAERSSYEQYF. The CDR3 region has the DNA TGTGCCAGCAGCCCCGCCGAGCGGAGCTCCTACGAGCAGTACTTC. J is TRBJ2-7 and V is TRBV4-2, with D tentatively TRBD2 (5 bases). V was pared by 4 bases and J by 0 bases, with 13 bases between. Germline loops: CDR1 LGHNA, CDR2 YNFKEQ. The CDR3 sequence is 15 residues long.

V usage is TRBV27 and J usage is TRBJ1-6; 8 bases align to TRBD1. The CDR3 covers 16 residues. Unmatched junction bases numbered 9, after V lost 4 bases and J lost 7 bases. The V gene's germline CDR1 is MNHEY and CDR2 SMNVEV (reference sequence). The CDR3, as DNA: TGTGCCAGCAGTTCGGGAAGGACAGGGAGGAATTCACCCCTCCACTTT. This sequence encodes CASSSGRTGRNSPLHF.

The V and J genes are TRBV5-1 and TRBJ1-1; a weak D match, TRBD1 (6 bases). This CDR3 is built from 13 residues. Per the germline V gene, CDR1 is SGHRS and CDR2 is YFSETQ. V was clipped by 4 bases and J by 2 bases, with 9 bases between them. The CDR3 nucleotides read TGCGCCAGCAGCCGGGACACCAACACTGAAGCTTTCTTT. Translated: CASSRDTNTEAFF.

The chain is built from TRBV21-1 and TRBJ2-1; the table's D call, TRBD1, was not checked against the DNA. TRBV21-1 is given as a pseudogene. The CDR3 has 19 residues. CDR3 amino acids: CASSKAPVGRTVAYNEQFF. CDR3 in DNA: TGTGCCAGCAGCAAAGCGCCCGTAGGCCGGACAGTGGCCTACAATGAGCAGTTCTTC.

The rearrangement joins TRBV5-4 to TRBJ2-5; 10 positions match TRBD2. The CDR3 sequence is 14 residues long. Looked up from germline, CDR1 is SGHNT and CDR2 is YYREEE (reference sequence). V shed 9 bases, J shed 5 bases, and the junction held 10 bases outside the gene matches. CDR3 nucleotides: TGTGCCACCTCTAGCGGGGGTCCAAGGGAGACCCAGTACTTC. This gives the protein CATSSGGPRETQYF.

The rearrangement joins TRBV6-6 to TRBJ1-3; D unclear. The ends were cut back, 10 bases at V and 1 base at J, with 8 bases in the middle. The CDR3 is 12 residues long. Looked up from germline, CDR1 is MNHNY and CDR2 is SVGAGI (reference sequence). CDR3 region: CATAGSGNTIYF. CDR3 nucleotides: TGTGCCACCGCCGGGTCTGGAAACACCATATATTTT.

The gene calls are TRBV15 and TRBJ1-1; D might be TRBD1 (5 bases). Per the germline V gene, CDR1 is LNHNV and CDR2 is YYDKDF (reference sequence). The CDR3 spans 17 residues. The ends were cut back, 2 bases at V and 4 bases at J, with 20 bases in the middle. DNA for the CDR3: TGTGCCACCAGCAGAACAACGACAGCCAGGTTGGGCACTGAAGCTTTCTTT. Translation: CATSRTTTARLGTEAFF.

A single count supports this clone. The V gene is TRBV19, the J gene TRBJ2-3; 10 nucleotides agree with TRBD1. The ends lost 2 bases at V and 4 bases at J; junction bases unmatched: 6. CDR1 is LNHDA, CDR2 SQIVND, per germline (reference sequence). The CDR3 consists of 16 residues. This CDR3 is CASSISRDRGSDTQYF. Here the CDR3 DNA reads TGTGCCAGTAGTATATCCCGGGACAGGGGATCAGATACGCAGTATTTT.

The rearrangement uses TRBV7-9 and TRBJ2-3; D uncertain. Germline CDR1 is SEHNR and CDR2 is FQNEAQ (reference sequence). V dropped 1 base and J dropped 10 bases, with 9 bases sitting between them. This CDR3 region has 12 residues. CDR3 sequence reads: CASSLVLRPQYF. The CDR3 DNA is TGTGCCAGCAGCTTAGTGTTGAGGCCGCAGTATTTT.

A word on this clone: Distinct nucleotide sequences in the sample also encode this CDR3. The chain joins TRBV5-1 to TRBJ1-2; 7 bases map to TRBD1. With V trimmed by 0 bases and J by 5 bases, 4 bases remained unmatched. Germline-derived CDR1 and CDR2 are SGHRS and YFSETQ. The CDR3 length is 14 residues. CDR3 DNA sequence: TGCGCCAGCAGCTTGGGGACAGGCGTTTATGGCTACACCTTC. Its translation is CASSLGTGVYGYTF.

The chain has TRBV2 and TRBJ1-2, with D possibly matching TRBD1 (5 bases). In germline, CDR1 is SNHLY, CDR2 FYNNEI. The V and J ends lost 3 bases and 4 bases respectively, with 12 bases between them. This CDR3 has 14 residues. The CDR3 loop is CASSDGGRAYGYTF. Written as DNA, the CDR3 is TGTGCCAGCAGTGACGGTGGCAGGGCCTATGGCTACACCTTC. The full variable domain, in which reference TRBV2 and TRBJ1-2 provide the parts outside the CDR3, is EPEVTQTPSHQVTQMGQEVILRCVPISNHLYFYWYRQILGQKVEFLVSFYNNEISEKSEIFDDQFSVERPDGSNFTLKIRSTKLEDSAMYFCASSDGGRAYGYTFGSGTRLTVV.

DNA for the CDR3: TGTGCCAGCAGCCAGGGACAGAACTTTCAAGAGACCCAGTACTTC. It specifies CASSQGQNFQETQYF. This chain links TRBV11-3 with TRBJ2-5, with 7 bases aligning to TRBD1. Germline CDR1 is SGHNT and CDR2 is YENEEA. V shed 5 bases and J 2 bases; nucleotides not matched to a gene: 8. The CDR3 covers 15 residues.

The chain couples TRBV7-2 to TRBJ2-3, with TRBD1 identical over 11 bases. Germline CDR1 is SGHTA and CDR2 is FQGNSA. After removal of 5 bases from V and 5 bases from J, the junction contained 6 bases not matched to a gene. The CDR3 is 15 amino acids. The CDR3 is CASSPDRGRQDTQYF. The CDR3 DNA follows: TGTGCCAGCAGCCCGGACAGGGGGCGACAAGATACGCAGTATTTT.

The chain uses TRBV14 and TRBJ1-1; no clear D gene. Germline V lookup: CDR1 SGHDN, CDR2 FVKESK. This CDR3 has 12 amino acids. Trimming took 1 base from V and 10 from J, leaving 10 bases between them. The CDR3 DNA follows: TGTGCCAGCAGCCAAGGGATCGGGGTAGCTTTCTTT. It encodes CASSQGIGVAFF.

The rearrangement uses TRBV6-5 and TRBJ2-7, with D possibly being TRBD1 (5 bases). CDR1 is MNHEY, CDR2 SVGAGI, per germline. Trimming took 6 bases from V and 3 from J, leaving 12 bases between them. The CDR3 runs 13 residues. In nucleotides, the CDR3 is TGTGCCAGCAGAGGGGCCGACCTCTACGAGCAGTACTTC. It is translated as CASRGADLYEQYF.

This clone was seen a few times. The rearrangement joins TRBV15 to TRBJ1-4; D is perhaps TRBD1 (5 bases). The CDR3 extends over 14 amino acids. Germline lookup yields CDR1 LNHNV and CDR2 YYDKDF (reference sequence). Trimming took 4 bases from V and 1 from J, leaving 7 bases between them. In DNA, the CDR3 is TGTGCCACCAGCACCGGGGGAACTAATGAAAAACTGTTTTTT. This gives the protein CATSTGGTNEKLFF. Looking up the rest from reference TRBV15 and TRBJ1-4 gives the full variable domain: DAMVIQNPRYQVTQFGKPVTLSCSQTLNHNVMYWYQQKSSQAPKLLFHYYDKDFNNEADTPDNFQSRRPNTSFCFLDIRSPGLGDTAMYLCATSTGGTNEKLFFGSGTQLSVL.

CDR3: CASSQANTGHYGYTF. The DNA of the CDR3 is TGCGCCAGCAGCCAAGCGAACACAGGGCACTATGGCTACACCTTC. The rearrangement uses TRBV4-1 and TRBJ1-2; a possible D gene is TRBD1 (6 bases). Germline lookup yields CDR1 MGHRA and CDR2 YSYEKL. CDR3 length: 15 amino acids. The V gene lost 1 base and the J gene lost 3 bases, with 12 bases spanning the gap.